This passage covers 24 T cell receptor beta chains from one sample sequenced in a study of blood T cell repertoires in COVID-19. The protocol was immunoSEQ multiplex PCR, while the TCRdb copy is restricted to in-frame clones and leaves out a portion. The sample consists of about 170,000 clones, approximately 87% of them appearing once. Source material: peripheral blood. Source of these receptors: a man younger than 35 with active or convalescent COVID-19.

The rearrangement uses TRBV6-4 and TRBJ2-1, with 7 bases that match TRBD2. Germline V gene sequence: CDR1 MRHNA, CDR2 SNTAGT. The CDR3 has 14 amino acids. The V and J ends lost 0 bases and 9 bases, in that order; junction bases with no gene match: 5. The chain's CDR3 is CASSDSGGVTEQFF. DNA for the CDR3: TGTGCCAGCAGTGACTCGGGGGGGGTGACTGAGCAGTTCTTC.

The V gene is TRBV5-4, the J gene TRBJ2-2; the match to TRBD1 covers 9 bases. The CDR3 totals 16 residues. V dropped 2 bases and J dropped 4; count of bases not matched to a gene: 6. CDR1 and CDR2 from the germline V gene are SGHNT and YYREEE (reference sequence). CDR3 coding DNA: TGTGCCAGCAGCTTTATGGGACAGGGTCGCACCGGGGAGCTGTTTTTT. It yields the protein CASSFMGQGRTGELFF.

This chain links TRBV6-5 with TRBJ1-2, with 7 bases identical to TRBD1. Unmatched junction bases numbered 8, after V lost 1 base and J lost 3 bases. In germline, CDR1 is MNHEY, CDR2 SVGAGI. This CDR3 contains 16 residues. CDR3 bases: TGTGCCAGCAGTTACTACGCTTTCAGGGGGGACTATGGCTACACCTTC. It is translated as CASSYYAFRGDYGYTF.

V gene TRBV30 combines with J gene TRBJ2-7; 7 bases map to TRBD1. The germline V gene encodes CDR1 GTSNPN and CDR2 SVGIG (reference sequence). V lost 2 bases to trimming and J lost 1 base; unmatched junction nucleotides: 11. The CDR3 runs 16 residues. CDR3 bases: TGTGCCTGGAGTATGTTGAGGGGGCGCGTATCCTACGAGCAGTACTTC. It encodes CAWSMLRGRVSYEQYF.

This rearrangement joins TRBV5-4 to TRBJ2-5, with TRBD1 as a possible D gene (5 bases). This CDR3 region has 14 residues. In germline, CDR1 is SGHNT, CDR2 YYREEE (reference sequence). The V end was cut by 0 bases, the J end by 5 bases, with 11 bases between. CDR3 protein: CASSLVGAEETQYF. Written as DNA, the CDR3 is TGTGCCAGCAGCTTGGTAGGGGCCGAGGAGACCCAGTACTTC.

The chain has TRBV5-6 and TRBJ1-1; 8 positions agree with TRBD1. The CDR3 length is 15 residues. The V and J ends lost 1 base and 5 bases, in that order; junction bases with no gene match: 7. Germline V lookup: CDR1 SGHDT, CDR2 YYEEEE. This CDR3 reads CASSLLDRAETEAFF. As DNA, the CDR3 is TGTGCCAGCAGCTTGCTGGACAGGGCGGAAACTGAAGCTTTCTTT.

The genes are TRBV12-1 and TRBJ2-2; TRBD2 was called by the table and not checked on the DNA. TRBV12-1 is shown as a pseudogene. The CDR3 covers 14 residues. The CDR3 coding sequence is TGTGCCAGCAGCTCCCCGGGTCCCACCGGGGAGCTGTTTTTT. Protein product: CASSSPGPTGELFF.

The chain recombines TRBV9 with TRBJ1-1; D is possibly TRBD1 (6 bases). Looked up from germline, CDR1 is SGDLS and CDR2 is YYNGEE. The CDR3 spans 13 residues. The V end lost 4 bases, the J end lost 6 bases, and 13 bases lay between the germline ends. CDR3 DNA sequence: TGTGCCAGCAGCCCCTTGCCAGGGGCTGAAGCTTTCTTT. Protein: CASSPLPGAEAFF.

This chain joins TRBV30 and TRBJ2-2; 11 nucleotides match TRBD1. V gave up 5 bases and J gave up 7 bases; unmatched junction bases: 9. CDR1 and CDR2 from the germline V gene are GTSNPN and SVGIG (reference sequence). The CDR3 runs 15 residues. In DNA form, the CDR3 reads TGTGCCTGGGATTGGGACAGGGGGGTGGTCGGGGAGCTGTTTTTT. Translation: CAWDWDRGVVGELFF.

V gene TRBV28 combines with J gene TRBJ1-1; no reliable D call. CDR1 is MDHEN and CDR2 is SYDVKM in the germline V gene. CDR3 length equals 14 residues. V was shortened by 1 base and J by 3 bases, with 9 bases between the two germline ends. The CDR3 reads CASSLSAGYTEAFF. The DNA of the CDR3 is TGTGCCAGCAGTTTATCCGCGGGGTACACTGAAGCTTTCTTT.

The V gene is TRBV27, the J gene TRBJ2-4, with no clear D. The CDR3 sequence is 14 residues long. Trimming took 7 bases from V and 0 from J, leaving 10 bases between them. Germline assignment: CDR1 MNHEY and CDR2 SMNVEV (reference sequence). Written as DNA, the CDR3 is TGTGCCAGCAAGAGTTACCTAGCCAAAAACATTCAGTACTTC. Its translation: CASKSYLAKNIQYF.

This clone was seen just once. The chain links TRBV5-1 to TRBJ1-5; D gene ambiguous. This CDR3 contains 13 residues. Germline loops: CDR1 SGHRS, CDR2 YFSETQ. Trimming pared 4 bases from V and 6 bases from J, leaving 11 bases between. CDR3 bases: TGCGCCAGCAGCGGAGAGGGTGGTCAGCCCCAGCATTTT. This codes for CASSGEGGQPQHF.

This rearrangement joins TRBV28 to TRBJ2-3; the D is unclear. CDR1 is MDHEN, CDR2 SYDVKM, per germline. The CDR3 runs to 14 residues. Trimming took 1 base from V and 3 from J, leaving 8 bases between them. In DNA form, the CDR3 reads TGTGCCAGCAGTTTATTGTTCTCGACAGATACGCAGTATTTT. Its translation: CASSLLFSTDTQYF.

The rearrangement links TRBV7-2 to TRBJ1-2; TRBD1 agrees at 7 bases. This CDR3 region has 15 residues. J lost 4 bases, V lost 2 bases, and 7 bases had no gene match. The V gene's germline CDR1 is SGHTA and CDR2 FQGNSA. CDR3 coding DNA: TGTGCCAGCAGCTTAACAGGGGAACATGCCTATGGCTACACCTTC. As protein: CASSLTGEHAYGYTF.

The V gene is TRBV29-1, the J gene TRBJ1-5, with a possible D match to TRBD1 (5 bases). The germline CDR1 and CDR2 sequences are SQVTM and ANQGSEA. CDR3 length: 14 residues. V lost 4 bases to trimming and J lost 2 bases, with 12 bases between them. The CDR3 spells CSVVGGDGNQPQHF. DNA of the CDR3: TGCAGCGTTGTAGGAGGGGACGGCAATCAGCCCCAGCATTTT. The complete variable domain, with remaining parts taken from reference TRBV29-1 and TRBJ1-5, reads SAVISQKPSRDICQRGTSLTIQCQVDSQVTMMFWYRQQPGQSLTLIATANQGSEATYESGFVIDKFPISRPNLTFSTLTVSNMSPEDSSIYLCSVVGGDGNQPQHFGDGTRLSIL.

This clone showed up just once. The chain recombines TRBV19 with TRBJ1-4, with 7 bases identical to TRBD1. Trimming took 8 bases from V and 4 from J; bases not matched to a gene: 13. This CDR3 has 16 residues. Germline V lookup: CDR1 LNHDA, CDR2 SQIVND (reference sequence). For the CDR3, the DNA is TGTGCCAGTGGGGATGTTATGGGACAGCTTAATGAAAAACTGTTTTTT. Translation gives CASGDVMGQLNEKLFF.

This chain connects TRBV29-1 to TRBJ2-7, with no clear D. The CDR3 is 11 residues long. The V end lost 4 bases, the J end lost 2 bases, and 6 bases lay between the germline ends. Germline loops: CDR1 SQVTM, CDR2 ANQGSEA. CDR3 loop: CSVGPAYEQYF. CDR3 bases: TGCAGCGTTGGGCCCGCCTACGAGCAGTACTTC.

This chain links TRBV7-6 with TRBJ2-2, with 8 bases matching TRBD1. V lost 2 bases to trimming and J lost 4 bases; unmatched junction nucleotides: 6. The CDR3 runs 16 residues. The germline CDR1 and CDR2 sequences are SGHVS and FNYEAQ. The DNA for the CDR3 is TGTGCCAGCAGCTTACCAGGGGGCCTGAGCACCGGGGAGCTGTTTTTT. Its translation is CASSLPGGLSTGELFF.

The chain is built from TRBV5-6 and TRBJ2-1, with TRBD2 matching 12 bases. V shed 3 bases, J shed 7 bases, and the junction held 11 bases outside the gene matches. This CDR3 region has 17 residues. The germline V gene has CDR1 SGHDT and CDR2 YYEEEE. This CDR3 is CASSSSQTSGGGNEQFF. In nucleotides, the CDR3 is TGTGCCAGCAGCTCTTCTCAGACTAGCGGGGGTGGAAATGAGCAGTTCTTC. Together with reference TRBV5-6 and TRBJ2-1, the CDR3 gives the full variable domain: DAGVTQSPTHLIKTRGQQVTLRCSPKSGHDTVSWYQQALGQGPQFIFQYYEEEERQRGNFPDRFSGHQFPNYSSELNVNALLLGDSALYLCASSSSQTSGGGNEQFFGPGTRLTVL.

CDR3 amino acids: CASSLSPQGISGNTIYF. The CDR3 nucleotides are TGTGCCAGCAGCTTGTCCCCGCAGGGAATCTCTGGAAACACCATATATTTT. The V gene is TRBV5-5, the J gene TRBJ1-3, with D tentatively TRBD1 (5 bases). The CDR3 spans 17 residues. Trimming took off 1 base at V and 0 bases at J, with 14 bases between the two ends. The germline V gene encodes CDR1 SGHKS and CDR2 YYEKEE (reference sequence).

This chain links TRBV28 with TRBJ1-1; no definite D call. V gave up 2 bases and J gave up 4 bases, with 8 bases separating them. Looked up from germline, CDR1 is MDHEN and CDR2 is SYDVKM. CDR3 length: 13 amino acids. CDR3 nucleotide sequence: TGTGCCAGCAGTTTAGATGCTACCACTGAAGCTTTCTTT. Translated: CASSLDATTEAFF.

The chain has TRBV5-4 and TRBJ2-1; D gene ambiguous. Germline V gene data show CDR1 as SGHNT and CDR2 as YYREEE (reference sequence). V was pared by 4 bases and J by 3 bases, with 14 bases between. This CDR3 is built from 15 residues. In DNA, the CDR3 is TGTGCCAGCAGCCCGGCCACAGAGATCTACAATGAGCAGTTCTTC. Its protein is CASSPATEIYNEQFF.

The chain employs TRBV25-1 and TRBJ2-2, with TRBD1 matching 9 bases. This CDR3 contains 16 residues. The germline V gene encodes CDR1 MGHDK and CDR2 SYGVNS. V was clipped by 7 bases and J by 6 bases; unmatched bases: 12. The CDR3 protein is CASTPLGTGSSGELFF. Written as DNA, the CDR3 is TGTGCCAGCACCCCCTTGGGGACAGGGTCCTCCGGGGAGCTGTTTTTT.

V is TRBV27 and J is TRBJ1-6; D is ambiguous. CDR1 is MNHEY and CDR2 is SMNVEV in the germline V gene (reference sequence). V was shortened by 4 bases and J by 13 bases, with 14 bases between the two germline ends. This CDR3 is built from 13 residues. The CDR3 DNA reads as TGTGCCAGCAGTTCCGGGTCCCCTGCGCCCCTCCACTTT. Translated: CASSSGSPAPLHF.